The 28 T cell receptor beta chains given below trace back to one sample, sequenced in a study of Graves' ophthalmopathy and Graves' hyperthyroidism. Amplification from RNA transcripts yielded the TCR beta CDR3 regions. HTBI-primed RT-PCR formed the first round, and a multiplex PCR formed the second. A single record per CDR3 protein comes from TCRdb applying MiXCR to the multiplex PCR reads. Of a few hundred thousand distinct CDR3 sequences detected, about 15% appear once; the ten largest clones hold roughly 2.6%. The sequencing input was peripheral blood. Receptor source: an adult woman with stable Graves' hyperthyroidism.

This clonotype was detected only a few times. The chain couples TRBV20-1 to TRBJ2-4; TRBD2 is a possible D gene (6 bases). This CDR3 spans 18 amino acids. V lost 0 bases, J lost 0 bases, and 18 bases lay in between. Germline V gene sequence: CDR1 DFQATT, CDR2 SNEGSKA (reference sequence). The CDR3 sequence is CSARDWAHGDLAKNIQYF. Here the CDR3 DNA reads TGCAGTGCTAGAGATTGGGCCCACGGGGACTTAGCCAAAAACATTCAGTACTTC.

This clonotype was seen just once. This may be a read error: a much more frequent sequence differs by one nucleotide. The chain is built from TRBV7-2 and TRBJ1-5; unclear D gene. The CDR3 totals 13 residues. V lost 2 bases and J lost 6, with 8 bases in between. Germline assignment: CDR1 SGHTA and CDR2 FQGNSA. CDR3 nucleotides: TGTGCCAGCAGCTTAATGGCGGGTCAGCCCCAGCATTTT. Translation gives CASSLMAGQPQHF.

V usage is TRBV6-1 and J usage is TRBJ1-2; tentative D call: TRBD1 (5 bases). Germline CDR1 MNHNS, CDR2 SASEGT. The CDR3 totals 14 residues. The V end was cut by 6 bases, the J end by 1 base, with 12 bases between. The CDR3 bases are TGTGCCAGCAGAAATACAGGTCGTAACTATGGCTACACCTTC. Its translation: CASRNTGRNYGYTF.

Of note for this clonotype: A clone one base away is much larger, so this may be a read error. The gene calls are TRBV29-1 and TRBJ1-5, with D possibly TRBD1 on 6 matching bases. The V and J ends lost 5 bases and 9 bases respectively, with 17 bases between them. This CDR3 has 13 amino acids. Germline V lookup: CDR1 SQVTM, CDR2 ANQGSEA. The chain's CDR3 is CSVYKRGVRPQHF. CDR3 DNA sequence: TGCAGCGTTTATAAAAGGGGGGTCCGGCCCCAGCATTTT.

This clonotype occurred many times. This chain links TRBV5-6 with TRBJ2-7; TRBD2 matches 10 bases. Germline CDR1 is SGHDT and CDR2 is YYEEEE. V was pared by 4 bases and J by 3 bases, with 13 bases of the junction left unmatched. There are 17 residues in the CDR3. Written as DNA, the CDR3 is TGTGCCAGCAGCGGAAGGGGCGCTAGCGGGAGTCTCTACGAGCAGTACTTC. Residues: CASSGRGASGSLYEQYF.

Ten or more counts support this clonotype. V and J are TRBV11-2 and TRBJ2-7, with D unclear. Germline CDR1 SGHAT, CDR2 FQNNGV. The CDR3 loop spans 14 amino acids. Trimming left V 6 bases short and J 6 bases short, with 18 bases between. The DNA for the CDR3 is TGTGCCAGCAGTAGCCGGACGGCAGTTGGCGAGCAGTACTTC. As protein: CASSSRTAVGEQYF.

This clonotype was counted many times. V and J are TRBV5-1 and TRBJ2-7; D is ambiguous. The CDR3 runs to 16 residues. Germline V CDR1 and CDR2: SGHRS, YFSETQ. V dropped 0 bases and J dropped 6 bases, with 19 bases sitting between them. CDR3 sequence: CASSLAIGPSLGEQYF. Written as DNA, the CDR3 is TGCGCCAGCAGCTTGGCTATAGGGCCAAGCCTCGGCGAGCAGTACTTC.

Ten or more counts support this clonotype. The chain uses TRBV9 and TRBJ1-1, with 8 bases that match TRBD1. Germline V lookup: CDR1 SGDLS, CDR2 YYNGEE. Trimming at V came to 0 bases and at J to 5 bases, leaving 6 bases not matched to a gene. The CDR3 has 15 residues. Here the CDR3 DNA reads TGTGCCAGCAGCGTAGGAGGACAGGGTATAACTGAAGCTTTCTTT. Residues: CASSVGGQGITEAFF.

This clonotype has at least ten counts. V and J are TRBV11-1 and TRBJ1-2; D perhaps matches TRBD1 (5 bases). This CDR3 has 14 amino acids. Trimming removed 3 bases at V and 3 bases at J, with 11 bases between. The germline V gene has CDR1 SGHAT and CDR2 FQDESV (reference sequence). The CDR3 reads CASSFPGLDYGYTF. The DNA of the CDR3 is TGTGCCAGCAGCTTTCCGGGGCTCGACTATGGCTACACCTTC. Based on the CDR3 plus reference TRBV11-1 and TRBJ1-2, the full variable domain is EAEVAQSPRYKITEKSQAVAFWCDPISGHATLYWYRQILGQGPELLVQFQDESVVDDSQLPKDRFSAERLKGVDSTLKIQPAELGDSAMYLCASSFPGLDYGYTFGSGTRLTVV.

The sample holds many counts of this clonotype. The junction shows a germline mismatch at one end, possibly a read error. This rearrangement joins TRBV29-1 to TRBJ1-1; no definite D call. In germline, CDR1 is SQVTM, CDR2 ANQGSEA. CDR3 size: 11 residues. For the CDR3, the DNA is TGCAGCGTTGGGTTCGTCACTGAAGCCTTCTTT. Its translation is CSVGFVTEAFF.

This clonotype showed up many times. The V call is TRBV6-2 or TRBV6-3, the J call TRBJ2-7, with a possible D match to TRBD2 (6 bases). The germline gives CDR1 MNHEY, CDR2 SVGEGT. The CDR3 is made up of 14 amino acids. Trimming removed 2 bases from V and 6 bases from J, with 14 bases in between. CDR3 nucleotide sequence: TGTGCCAGCAGTTACGGAGCGGGCACCTTCGAGCAGTACTTC. It encodes CASSYGAGTFEQYF.

This clonotype was seen ten or more times. The rearrangement uses TRBV6-2 or TRBV6-3 and TRBJ2-5, with D possibly being TRBD1 (5 bases). Germline values: CDR1 MNHEY, CDR2 SVGEGT. The V gene lost 2 bases and the J gene lost 0 bases, with 13 bases spanning the gap. This CDR3 is built from 16 residues. CDR3 region: CASSYRPQGNQETQYF. The CDR3 region has the DNA TGTGCCAGCAGTTACAGGCCCCAGGGCAACCAAGAGACCCAGTACTTC.

This clonotype was found many times. The rearrangement joins TRBV4-1 to TRBJ2-7; the match to TRBD1 covers 7 bases. Germline lookup yields CDR1 MGHRA and CDR2 YSYEKL. The CDR3 has 15 amino acids. V lost 1 base, J lost 1 base, and 4 bases stayed unmatched. CDR3 loop: CASSQAKGQSYEQYF. Written as DNA, the CDR3 is TGCGCCAGCAGCCAAGCAAAGGGACAGTCCTACGAGCAGTACTTC.

This clonotype was seen repeatedly, ten times or more. V and J are TRBV7-2 and TRBJ1-1, with 7 bases aligning to TRBD1. Germline assignment: CDR1 SGHTA and CDR2 FQGNSA. The CDR3 loop spans 17 amino acids. Trimming at V came to 5 bases and at J to 4 bases, leaving 16 bases not matched to a gene. The CDR3 bases are TGTGCCAGCAGCCAGGGGGGGAGGTACGGGGGCGGCACTGAAGCTTTCTTT. It is translated as CASSQGGRYGGGTEAFF. The variable domain in full, with the rest retrieved from reference TRBV7-2 and TRBJ1-1, is GAGVSQSPSNKVTEKGKDVELRCDPISGHTALYWYRQSLGQGLEFLIYFQGNSAPDKSGLPSDRFSAERTGGSVSTLTIQRTQQEDSAVYLCASSQGGRYGGGTEAFFGQGTRLTVV.

There are many counts of this clonotype. The V gene is TRBV12-3 or TRBV12-4, the J gene TRBJ2-5; D is perhaps TRBD1 (6 bases). CDR3 length equals 15 residues. The ends were cut back, 3 bases at V and 5 bases at J, with 16 bases in the middle. CDR3: CASSLATGNLETQYF. The CDR3 DNA follows: TGTGCCAGCAGTTTGGCAACAGGGAACCTCGAGACCCAGTACTTC.

This clonotype was seen repeatedly, ten times or more. The chain combines TRBV6-1 with TRBJ2-7; possibly TRBD1 for D (7 bases). CDR1 MNHNS and CDR2 SASEGT come from the germline V gene. This CDR3 is built from 13 residues. V shed 5 bases and J shed 6 bases, with 14 bases lying between them. The CDR3 reads CASSKGTAGEQYF. CDR3 nucleotide sequence: TGTGCCAGCAGTAAGGGGACAGCGGGCGAGCAGTACTTC.

The chain is built from TRBV2 and TRBJ1-2, with D perhaps matching TRBD1 (5 bases). The germline gives CDR1 SNHLY, CDR2 FYNNEI. The CDR3 totals 13 residues. Trimming took off 6 bases at V and 8 bases at J, with 16 bases between the two ends. The CDR3 bases are TGTGCCAGCAGACGCGATTCGGGGGAGGGCTACACCTTC. It is translated as CASRRDSGEGYTF. The variable domain in full, completed from reference TRBV2 and TRBJ1-2, reads EPEVTQTPSHQVTQMGQEVILRCVPISNHLYFYWYRQILGQKVEFLVSFYNNEISEKSEIFDDQFSVERPDGSNFTLKIRSTKLEDSAMYFCASRRDSGEGYTFGSGTRLTVV.

This clonotype was picked up many times. J is TRBJ1-1 and V is TRBV19, with 7 bases identical to TRBD1. V trimming: 5 bases; J trimming: 5 bases; junction bases outside the gene matches: 8. The CDR3 is 14 amino acids. In germline, CDR1 is LNHDA, CDR2 SQIVND (reference sequence). The CDR3: CASSPLTGITEAFF. The CDR3 DNA reads as TGTGCCAGTAGTCCTTTGACAGGGATTACTGAAGCTTTCTTT. The variable domain in full, completed from reference TRBV19 and TRBJ1-1, reads DGGITQSPKYLFRKEGQNVTLSCEQNLNHDAMYWYRQDPGQGLRLIYYSQIVNDFQKGDIAEGYSVSREKKESFPLTVTSAQKNPTAFYLCASSPLTGITEAFFGQGTRLTVV.

This clonotype was found many times. The chain joins TRBV28 to TRBJ2-7; 9 bases align to TRBD1. V gave up 4 bases and J gave up 3 bases; unmatched junction bases: 4. The CDR3 sequence is 14 residues long. Germline loops: CDR1 MDHEN, CDR2 SYDVKM. The CDR3 DNA sequence: TGTGCCAGCAGTTGGACGGACAGGGGCTACGAGCAGTACTTC. Protein product: CASSWTDRGYEQYF.

This clonotype was recorded at least ten times. The chain joins TRBV7-3 to TRBJ1-1; no clear D. The V end lost 2 bases, the J end lost 6 bases, and 10 bases lay between the germline ends. Germline V gene lookup returns CDR1 SGHTA and CDR2 FQGTGA. The CDR3 has 13 residues. The chain's CDR3 is CASSLLVASEAFF. CDR3 bases: TGTGCCAGCAGCTTACTTGTCGCGTCTGAAGCTTTCTTT.

This clonotype was counted at least ten times. The chain joins TRBV30 to TRBJ1-5, with D uncertain. The V end lost 3 bases, the J end lost 1 base, and 19 bases lay between the germline ends. Germline CDR1 and CDR2: GTSNPN and SVGIG (reference sequence). The CDR3 loop spans 17 amino acids. The CDR3 loop reads CAWSPTHRAGSNQPQHF. The CDR3 DNA follows: TGTGCCTGGAGCCCGACTCACCGGGCCGGGAGCAATCAGCCCCAGCATTTT.

This clonotype was counted a few times. The chain carries TRBV5-1 and TRBJ1-2; no firm D call. Germline assignment: CDR1 SGHRS and CDR2 YFSETQ. Trimming shortened V by 4 bases and J by 1 base, and 11 bases separated the two germline ends. This CDR3 is 14 amino acids long. In DNA form, the CDR3 reads TGCGCCAGCAGCGTAAACAGTGATAACTATGGCTACACCTTC. Its translation: CASSVNSDNYGYTF.

Ten or more counts support this clonotype. This chain joins TRBV11-2 and TRBJ2-5; 9 bases agree with TRBD2. This CDR3 has 15 amino acids. The J segment lost 9 bases and the V segment lost 3 bases, leaving 11 bases of the junction unmatched. Looked up from germline, CDR1 is SGHAT and CDR2 is FQNNGV. CDR3 region: CASSFTAGGPGAQYF. The CDR3 nucleotides are TGTGCCAGCAGCTTTACGGCGGGAGGGCCAGGGGCCCAGTACTTC. Full variable domain (rest looked up from reference TRBV11-2 and TRBJ2-5): EAGVAQSPRYKIIEKRQSVAFWCNPISGHATLYWYQQILGQGPKLLIQFQNNGVVDDSQLPKDRFSAERLKGVDSTLKIQPAKLEDSAVYLCASSFTAGGPGAQYFGPGTRLLVL.

This clonotype appeared many times. This chain joins TRBV20-1 and TRBJ1-1; D not resolved. Trimming removed 0 bases at V and 8 bases at J, with 7 bases between. This CDR3 comprises 11 residues. Germline CDR1 DFQATT, CDR2 SNEGSKA (reference sequence). The CDR3 sequence is CSARETTEAFF. DNA of the CDR3: TGCAGTGCTAGAGAGACGACCGAAGCTTTCTTT.

In its sample, this clonotype was seen many times. The chain recombines TRBV7-2 with TRBJ2-7; D is perhaps TRBD2 (6 bases). With 4 bases removed from V and 0 bases from J, the gap between germline ends came to 13 bases. The length of the CDR3 is 15 residues. The germline gives CDR1 SGHTA, CDR2 FQGNSA. The CDR3 DNA sequence: TGTGCCAGCAGCTCTCGGGAGTTAGTCTCCTACGAGCAGTACTTC. Amino acids: CASSSRELVSYEQYF.

A few counts support this clonotype. Mismatch with germline at one junction end may stem from a read error. The rearrangement joins TRBV4-1 to TRBJ1-2; 12 nucleotides align to TRBD1. From germline, CDR1 is MGHRA and CDR2 YSYEKL. This CDR3 spans 15 amino acids. The CDR3 is CASSQEGQGAYGHTF. The CDR3 nucleotides are TGCGCCAGCAGCCAAGAGGGACAGGGGGCCTATGGCCACACCTTC.

This clonotype was recorded at least ten times. V is TRBV29-1 and J is TRBJ2-4; 7 nucleotides line up with TRBD2. The CDR3 runs 13 residues. Germline V gives CDR1 SQVTM, CDR2 ANQGSEA. J was trimmed by 7 bases and V by 7 bases; bases with no gene match: 10. CDR3 loop: CSAVVGGTNIQYF. The CDR3 DNA sequence: TGCAGCGCCGTAGTGGGAGGGACGAACATTCAGTACTTC.

CDR3 loop: CASSELLGHYEQYF. The CDR3 DNA reads as TGTGCCAGCAGTGAACTTTTGGGACACTACGAGCAGTACTTC. This rearrangement joins TRBV12-3 or TRBV12-4 to TRBJ2-7; a weak D match, TRBD1 (6 bases). The CDR3 is 14 residues long. Trimming took off 5 bases at V and 3 bases at J, with 14 bases between the two ends.